This TCR beta chain originates from a study of cytomegalovirus exposure and HLA in healthy donors. The CDR3 has 16 amino acids. The ends lost 6 bases at V and 9 bases at J; junction bases unmatched: 17. The germline V gene has CDR1 KGHSH and CDR2 LQKENI. The PCR ran on 60 Vbeta and 13 Jbeta primers. Libraries were prepared by immunoSEQ multiplex PCR; TCRdb keeps only in-frame clonotypes and omits some of them. The table shows around 130,000 clones, with roughly three quarters occurring only once. The sequencing sample was made of PBMCs. The V call is TRBV18, the J call TRBJ2-1, with TRBD1 identical over 7 bases. This receptor was taken from a woman between 55 and 75 years old in good health and CMV-seronegative. The CDR3 coding sequence is TGTGCCAGCTCGGGGAAGAGACAGGGAGAGGAAAGTGAGCAGTTCTTC. Translated: CASSGKRQGEESEQFF.